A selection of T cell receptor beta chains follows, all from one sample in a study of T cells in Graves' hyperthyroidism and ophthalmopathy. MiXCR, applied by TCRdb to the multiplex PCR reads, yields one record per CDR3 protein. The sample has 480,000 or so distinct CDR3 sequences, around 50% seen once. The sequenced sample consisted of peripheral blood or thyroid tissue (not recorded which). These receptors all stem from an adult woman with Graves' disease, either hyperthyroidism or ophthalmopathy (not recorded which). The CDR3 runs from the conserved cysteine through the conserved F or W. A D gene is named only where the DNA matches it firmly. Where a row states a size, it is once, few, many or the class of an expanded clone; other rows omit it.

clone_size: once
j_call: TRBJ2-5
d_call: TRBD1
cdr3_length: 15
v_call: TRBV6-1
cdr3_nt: TGTGCCAGCAGCCGATTGGGGACAGGGGTCGAGACCCAGTACTTC
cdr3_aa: CASSRLGTGVETQYF

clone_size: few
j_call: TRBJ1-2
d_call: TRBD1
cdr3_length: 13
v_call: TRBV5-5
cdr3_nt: TGTGCCAGCAGACCGACAGGGCGGAATGGCTACACCTTC
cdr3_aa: CASRPTGRNGYTF

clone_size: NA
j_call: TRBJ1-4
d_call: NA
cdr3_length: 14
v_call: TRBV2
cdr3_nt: TGTGCCAGCAGTGTCGGGGTTGTTGGGGAAAAACTGTTTTTT
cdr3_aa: CASSVGVVGEKLFF

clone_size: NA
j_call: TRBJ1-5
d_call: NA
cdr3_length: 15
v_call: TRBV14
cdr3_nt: TGTGCCAGCAAGATGGACAGCCTGATCAATCAGCCCCAGCATTTT
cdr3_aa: CASKMDSLINQPQHF

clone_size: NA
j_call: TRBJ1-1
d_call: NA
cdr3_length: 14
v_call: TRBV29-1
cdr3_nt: TGCAGCGTTGAAAGTGGAGGACGTGGCACTGAAGCTTTCTTT
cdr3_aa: CSVESGGRGTEAFF

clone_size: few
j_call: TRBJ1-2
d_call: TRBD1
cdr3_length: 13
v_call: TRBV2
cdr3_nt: TGTGCCAGCAAGCTGGACAGGGAATACGGCTACACCTTC
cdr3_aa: CASKLDREYGYTF

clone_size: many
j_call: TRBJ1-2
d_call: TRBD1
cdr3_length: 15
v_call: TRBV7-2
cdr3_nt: TGTGCCAGCAGCTTAGAAGGACAGGGCTACTATGGCTACACCTTC
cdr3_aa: CASSLEGQGYYGYTF

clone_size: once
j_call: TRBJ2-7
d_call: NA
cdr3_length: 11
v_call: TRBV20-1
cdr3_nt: TGCAGTGCTAGGAATCGGGGCGAGCAGTACTTC
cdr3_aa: CSARNRGEQYF

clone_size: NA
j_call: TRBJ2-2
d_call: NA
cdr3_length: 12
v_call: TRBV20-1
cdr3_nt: TGCAGTGCTACACACAGCACCGGGGAGCTGTTTTTT
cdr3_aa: CSATHSTGELFF

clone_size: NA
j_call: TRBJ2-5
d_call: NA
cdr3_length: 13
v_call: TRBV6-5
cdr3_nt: TGTGCCAGCAGTGTCGACAGGTTTAGCGCCCAGTACTTC
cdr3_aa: CASSVDRFSAQYF

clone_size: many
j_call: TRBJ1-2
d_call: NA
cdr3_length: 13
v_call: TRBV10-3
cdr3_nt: TGTGCCATCACCCAGACAAGAAACTATGGCTACACCTTC
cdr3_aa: CAITQTRNYGYTF

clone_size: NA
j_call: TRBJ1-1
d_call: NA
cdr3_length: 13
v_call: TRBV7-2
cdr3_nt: TGTGCCAGCAGCTTAAGACAGAGGCCCCAAGCTTTCTTT
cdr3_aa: CASSLRQRPQAFF

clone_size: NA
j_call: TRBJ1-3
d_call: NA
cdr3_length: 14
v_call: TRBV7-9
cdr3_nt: TGTGCCAGCAGCCCCCGCAGTCAGGGGAACACCATATATTTT
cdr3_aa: CASSPRSQGNTIYF